The 12 T cell receptor beta chains presented below share a single source sample, sequenced in a study of shared clonotypes between healthy human individuals. Sequenced by immunoSEQ multiplex PCR; TCRdb stores in-frame clones only, minus some. The repertoire includes 2,500,000 or so clones, around 93% of them detected once, and around 0.38% sits in the top ten. The specimen was naive CD4+ T cells from PBMCs. Noted subset: CD45RA+ positively selected. The receptors come from a man aged 18 to 29 in good health. Some clones in this sample may be carry-over from other donors' samples.

This clone was observed a few times. Different DNA sequences within this sample yield the same CDR3. The chain combines TRBV19 with TRBJ1-5; possible D gene TRBD1, 5 bases. The length of the CDR3 is 14 residues. Germline V gene data show CDR1 as LNHDA and CDR2 as SQIVND (reference sequence). Trimming stripped 2 bases from V and 2 bases from J, with 7 bases between. Here the CDR3 DNA reads TGTGCCAGTAGTATACAGGGAGGCAATCAGCCCCAGCATTTT. It translates to CASSIQGGNQPQHF.

V usage is TRBV7-9 and J usage is TRBJ1-3; 9 nucleotides align to TRBD1. The junction had 3 bases not matched to a gene; V was cut back by 3 bases and J by 0 bases. The germline V gene encodes CDR1 SEHNR and CDR2 FQNEAQ (reference sequence). This CDR3 is built from 16 residues. The CDR3 DNA reads TGTGCCAGCAGCTTCGGGACAGGGAGCTCTGGAAACACCATATATTTT. Residues: CASSFGTGSSGNTIYF.

This clone was counted a few times. This sample also contains other DNA sequences that code for the same CDR3. The V and J genes are TRBV5-1 and TRBJ2-2; D unclear. The V and J ends lost 0 bases and 2 bases respectively, with 11 bases between them. Germline V gives CDR1 SGHRS, CDR2 YFSETQ. This CDR3 is 16 amino acids long. CDR3 in amino acids: CASSLVAGSNTGELFF. The CDR3 DNA reads as TGCGCCAGCAGCTTGGTGGCAGGATCAAACACCGGGGAGCTGTTTTTT.

The chain combines TRBV6-6 with TRBJ2-5, with 15 bases identical to TRBD2. The germline gives CDR1 MNHNY, CDR2 SVGAGI (reference sequence). CDR3 size: 14 residues. With V trimmed by 8 bases and J by 5 bases, 3 bases remained unmatched. The CDR3 DNA reads as TGTGCCAGCGGACTAGCGGGAGGGCGGGAGACCCAGTACTTC. It translates to CASGLAGGRETQYF.

The chain combines TRBV19 with TRBJ2-7; 13 bases fit TRBD2. Germline values: CDR1 LNHDA, CDR2 SQIVND (reference sequence). J lost 1 base, V lost 4 bases, and 7 bases had no gene match. The CDR3 totals 17 residues. CDR3 loop: CASSTTGLAGRSYEQYF. CDR3 DNA: TGTGCCAGTAGTACGACGGGACTAGCGGGAAGGTCCTACGAGCAGTACTTC.

The J gene is TRBJ2-1, the V gene TRBV27; no clear D gene. V lost 7 bases, J lost 6 bases, and 13 bases lay in between. Germline lookup yields CDR1 MNHEY and CDR2 SMNVEV (reference sequence). This CDR3 spans 13 amino acids. CDR3 coding DNA: TGTGCCAGCACCGCGAGAAAAGCCAATGAGCAGTTCTTC. Its translation: CASTARKANEQFF.

The rearrangement links TRBV28 to TRBJ2-7, with 9 bases matching TRBD1. CDR1 is MDHEN and CDR2 is SYDVKM in the germline V gene. The CDR3 has 15 residues. Losses at the gene ends were 4 bases for V and 5 bases for J; bases not matched to a gene: 9. CDR3 sequence: CASSSPPGQGHEQYF. The CDR3 DNA follows: TGTGCCAGCAGTTCCCCGCCGGGACAGGGTCACGAGCAGTACTTC. Using reference TRBV28 and TRBJ2-7 for the parts outside the CDR3, the full variable domain is DVKVTQSSRYLVKRTGEKVFLECVQDMDHENMFWYRQDPGLGLRLIYFSYDVKMKEKGDIPEGYSVSREKKERFSLILESASTNQTSMYLCASSSPPGQGHEQYFGPGTRLTVT.

The J gene is TRBJ2-5, the V gene TRBV5-1; D assignment may be TRBD1 or TRBD2 (5 bases each). Germline CDR1 reads SGHRS; CDR2 reads YFSETQ. This CDR3 has 14 amino acids. The ends were cut back, 0 bases at V and 5 bases at J, with 11 bases in the middle. Here the CDR3 reads CASSLAPGPETQYF. As DNA, the CDR3 is TGCGCCAGCAGCTTGGCCCCGGGACCCGAGACCCAGTACTTC.

The chain recombines TRBV6-5 with TRBJ1-3, with D possibly TRBD1 on 5 matching bases. Trimming removed 6 bases at V and 0 bases at J, with 12 bases between. The CDR3 extends over 15 amino acids. In germline, CDR1 is MNHEY, CDR2 SVGAGI. Here the CDR3 reads CASSPGTHSGNTIYF. The CDR3 nucleotides are TGTGCCAGCAGCCCTGGGACGCACTCTGGAAACACCATATATTTT.

This clone has a single count. The chain employs TRBV7-3 and TRBJ1-1; D unresolved. Trimming took off 5 bases at V and 7 bases at J, with 14 bases between the two ends. Germline CDR1 and CDR2: SGHTA and FQGTGA. This CDR3 spans 13 amino acids. CDR3 nucleotide sequence: TGTGCCAGCAGCCCCCTGGGTGGTCTTGAAGCTTTCTTT. Translation: CASSPLGGLEAFF.

The chain links TRBV7-3 to TRBJ2-1, with 8 nucleotides matching TRBD1. The CDR3 loop spans 15 amino acids. Per germline, CDR1 SGHTA and CDR2 FQGTGA. The J segment lost 9 bases and the V segment lost 0 bases, leaving 7 bases of the junction unmatched. The CDR3 here is CASSLTRTGFREQFF. The CDR3 DNA sequence: TGTGCCAGCAGCTTAACCCGGACAGGGTTCCGTGAGCAGTTCTTC.

V is TRBV4-1 and J is TRBJ1-3; no reliable D call. V shed 4 bases and J shed 0 bases, with 19 bases lying between them. Per the germline V gene, CDR1 is MGHRA and CDR2 is YSYEKL. The CDR3 loop spans 18 amino acids. This CDR3 reads CASSRFQIIGSSGNTIYF. CDR3 coding DNA: TGCGCCAGCAGCCGCTTTCAGATTATTGGGAGCTCTGGAAACACCATATATTTT.